The clone carrying this TCR beta chain showed up just a few times. This CDR3 region has 14 residues. Germline loops: CDR1 MGHRA, CDR2 YSYEKL. The V gene lost 4 bases and the J gene lost 7 bases, with 13 bases spanning the gap. This sample is part of a study of T-cell memory formation after mild COVID-19. In TCRdb, the 5' RACE reads were re-called with MiXCR into one record per CDR3 protein. The sample holds roughly 380,000 distinct CDR3 sequences, approximately 29% seen once. The chain links TRBV4-1 to TRBJ2-2; D gene ambiguous. The sequence was collected from an adult woman who had mild COVID-19 (a few samples of this study predate the infection). Cell type and time point are not known. The sequenced sample was PBMCs or a T cell subset sorted from them (not recorded which). CDR3 in DNA: TGCGCCAGCAGCCCCCAAGTTAAGGGCGGGGAGCTGTTTTTT. This translates into CASSPQVKGGELFF.